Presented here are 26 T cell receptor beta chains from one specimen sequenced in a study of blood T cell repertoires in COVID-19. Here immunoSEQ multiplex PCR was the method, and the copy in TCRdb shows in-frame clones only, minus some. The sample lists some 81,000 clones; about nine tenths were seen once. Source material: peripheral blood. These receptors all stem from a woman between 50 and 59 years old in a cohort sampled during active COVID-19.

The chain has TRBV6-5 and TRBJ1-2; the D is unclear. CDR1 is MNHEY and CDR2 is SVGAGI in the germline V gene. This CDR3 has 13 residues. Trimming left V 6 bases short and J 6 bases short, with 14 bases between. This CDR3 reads CASRGGVRNGYTF. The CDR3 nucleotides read TGTGCCAGCAGGGGCGGGGTCAGGAATGGCTACACCTTC.

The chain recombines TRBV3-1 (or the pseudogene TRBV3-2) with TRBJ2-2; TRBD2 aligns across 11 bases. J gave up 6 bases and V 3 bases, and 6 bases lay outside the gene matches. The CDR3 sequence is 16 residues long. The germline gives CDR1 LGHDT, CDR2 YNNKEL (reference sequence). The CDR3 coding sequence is TGTGCCAGCAGCCAGCCCATAGCGGGAGGGTCCGGGGAGCTGTTTTTT. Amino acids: CASSQPIAGGSGELFF.

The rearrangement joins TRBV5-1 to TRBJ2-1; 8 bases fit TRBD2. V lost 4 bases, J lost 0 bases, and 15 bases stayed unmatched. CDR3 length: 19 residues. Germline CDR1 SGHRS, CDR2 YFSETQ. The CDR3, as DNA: TGCGCCAGCAGCCCCCGAGGGCTAGCGGGCCTCAGCTCCTACAATGAGCAGTTCTTC. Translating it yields CASSPRGLAGLSSYNEQFF.

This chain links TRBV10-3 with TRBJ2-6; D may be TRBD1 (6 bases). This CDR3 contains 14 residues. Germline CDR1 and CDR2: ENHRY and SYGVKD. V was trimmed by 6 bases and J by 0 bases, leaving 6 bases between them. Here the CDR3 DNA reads TGTGCCATCAGGGACAGCTCTGGGGCCAACGTCCTGACTTTC. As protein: CAIRDSSGANVLTF.

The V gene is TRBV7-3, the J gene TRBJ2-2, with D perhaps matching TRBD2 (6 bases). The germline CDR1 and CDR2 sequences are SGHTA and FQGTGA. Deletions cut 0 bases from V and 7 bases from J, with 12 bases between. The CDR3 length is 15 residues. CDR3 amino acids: CASSLTRGSSGELFF. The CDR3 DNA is TGTGCCAGCAGCTTAACGCGGGGAAGCAGCGGGGAGCTGTTTTTT.

CDR3: CASSPFVSVETQYF. CDR3 nucleotides: TGTGCCAGCAGCCCGTTTGTCAGCGTGGAGACCCAGTACTTC. This chain joins TRBV5-5 and TRBJ2-5; D is uncertain. The CDR3 length is 14 residues. Between the trimmed V and J ends, which lost 4 bases and 5 bases, there was a span of 15 bases. Germline V gene lookup returns CDR1 SGHKS and CDR2 YYEKEE (reference sequence).

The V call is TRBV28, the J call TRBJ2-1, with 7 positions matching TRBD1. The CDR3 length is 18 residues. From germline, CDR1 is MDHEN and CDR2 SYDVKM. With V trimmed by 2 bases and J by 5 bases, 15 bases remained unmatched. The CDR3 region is CASSLPPLDRALNNEQFF. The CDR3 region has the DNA TGTGCCAGCAGTTTACCCCCCCTTGACAGGGCCCTAAACAATGAGCAGTTCTTC.

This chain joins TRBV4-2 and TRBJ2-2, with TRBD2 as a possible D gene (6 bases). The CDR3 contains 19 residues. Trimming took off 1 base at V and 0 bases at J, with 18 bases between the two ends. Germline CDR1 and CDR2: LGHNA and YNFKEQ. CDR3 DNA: TGTGCCAGCAGCCAAGGGACTGGTGCGGGGTTCGCGAACACCGGGGAGCTGTTTTTT. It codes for CASSQGTGAGFANTGELFF.

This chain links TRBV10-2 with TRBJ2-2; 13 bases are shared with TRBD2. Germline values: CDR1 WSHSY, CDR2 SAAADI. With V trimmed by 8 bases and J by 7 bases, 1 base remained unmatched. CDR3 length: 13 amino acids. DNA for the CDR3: TGCGCCAGCCGGACTAGCGGGGGCGGGGAGCTGTTTTTT. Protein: CASRTSGGGELFF.

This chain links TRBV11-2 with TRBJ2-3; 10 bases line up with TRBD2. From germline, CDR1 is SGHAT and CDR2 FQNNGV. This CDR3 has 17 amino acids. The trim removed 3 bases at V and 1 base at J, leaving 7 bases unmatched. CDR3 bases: TGTGCCAGCAGCTTGTCTAGCGGGAGTTGGCGCACAGATACGCAGTATTTT. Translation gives CASSLSSGSWRTDTQYF.

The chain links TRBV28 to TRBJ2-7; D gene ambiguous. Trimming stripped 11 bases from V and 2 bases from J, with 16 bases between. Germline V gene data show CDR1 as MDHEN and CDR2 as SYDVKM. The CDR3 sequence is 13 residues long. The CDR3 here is CASRGGQAYEQYF. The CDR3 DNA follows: TGTGCCTCCCGAGGTGGCCAAGCCTACGAGCAGTACTTC.

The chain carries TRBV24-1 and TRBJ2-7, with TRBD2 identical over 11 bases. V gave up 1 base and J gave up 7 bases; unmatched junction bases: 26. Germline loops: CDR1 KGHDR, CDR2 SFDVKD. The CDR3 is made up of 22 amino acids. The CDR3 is CATSDLMPSHSLAGGPHCEQYF. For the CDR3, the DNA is TGTGCCACCAGTGATTTAATGCCTTCCCATTCGTTAGCGGGAGGGCCCCATTGTGAGCAGTACTTC.

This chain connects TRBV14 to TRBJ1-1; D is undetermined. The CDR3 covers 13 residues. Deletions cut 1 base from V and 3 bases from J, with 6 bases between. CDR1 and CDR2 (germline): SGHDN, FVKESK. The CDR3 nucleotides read TGTGCCAGCAGCCAAGGACGGGACACTGAAGCTTTCTTT. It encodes CASSQGRDTEAFF.

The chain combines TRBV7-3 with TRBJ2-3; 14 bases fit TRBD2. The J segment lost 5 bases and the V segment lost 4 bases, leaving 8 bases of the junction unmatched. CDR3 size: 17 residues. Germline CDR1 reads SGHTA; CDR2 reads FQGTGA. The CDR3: CASSSRGLAGEGDTQYF. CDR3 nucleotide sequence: TGTGCCAGCAGCTCCCGGGGACTAGCGGGAGAGGGAGATACGCAGTATTTT.

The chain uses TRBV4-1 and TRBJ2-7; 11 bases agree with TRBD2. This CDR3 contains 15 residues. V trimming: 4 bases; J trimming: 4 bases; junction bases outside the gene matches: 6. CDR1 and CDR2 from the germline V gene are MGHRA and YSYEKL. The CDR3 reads CASSLGTSGAYEQYF. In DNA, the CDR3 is TGCGCCAGCAGCCTCGGGACTAGCGGAGCTTACGAGCAGTACTTC.

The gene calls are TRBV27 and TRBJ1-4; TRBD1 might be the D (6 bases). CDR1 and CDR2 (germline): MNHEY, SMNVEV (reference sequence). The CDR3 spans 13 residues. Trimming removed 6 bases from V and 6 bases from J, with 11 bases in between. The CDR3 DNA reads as TGTGCCAGCAGATCGGGACACGATGAAAAACTGTTTTTT. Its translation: CASRSGHDEKLFF.

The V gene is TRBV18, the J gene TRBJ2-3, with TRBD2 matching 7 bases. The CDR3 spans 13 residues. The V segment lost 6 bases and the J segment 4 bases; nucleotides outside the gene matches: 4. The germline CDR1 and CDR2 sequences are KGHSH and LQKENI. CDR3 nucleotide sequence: TGTGCCAGCTCGGCGGGAGAGGCAGATACGCAGTATTTT. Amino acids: CASSAGEADTQYF.

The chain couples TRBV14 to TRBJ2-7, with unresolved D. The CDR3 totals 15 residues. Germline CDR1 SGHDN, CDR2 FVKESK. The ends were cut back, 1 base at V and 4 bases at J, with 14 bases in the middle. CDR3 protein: CASSQGLPPVYEQYF. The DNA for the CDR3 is TGTGCCAGCAGCCAAGGCCTCCCGCCGGTTTACGAGCAGTACTTC.

The CDR3 sequence is CASSFDRGRTEAFF. The CDR3 DNA reads as TGTGCCAGCAGTTTCGACAGGGGACGCACTGAAGCTTTCTTT. This chain joins TRBV27 and TRBJ1-1; 8 bases align to TRBD1. Trimming at V came to 3 bases and at J to 4 bases, leaving 4 bases not matched to a gene. This CDR3 contains 14 residues. The V gene's germline CDR1 is MNHEY and CDR2 SMNVEV (reference sequence).

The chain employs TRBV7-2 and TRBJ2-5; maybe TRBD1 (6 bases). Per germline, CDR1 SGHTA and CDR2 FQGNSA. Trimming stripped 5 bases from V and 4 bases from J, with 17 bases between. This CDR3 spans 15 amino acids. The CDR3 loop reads CASSQGWGLPETQYF. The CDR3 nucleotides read TGTGCCAGCAGCCAGGGTTGGGGGCTCCCAGAGACCCAGTACTTC. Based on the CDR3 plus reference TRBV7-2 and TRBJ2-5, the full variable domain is GAGVSQSPSNKVTEKGKDVELRCDPISGHTALYWYRQSLGQGLEFLIYFQGNSAPDKSGLPSDRFSAERTGGSVSTLTIQRTQQEDSAVYLCASSQGWGLPETQYFGPGTRLLVL.

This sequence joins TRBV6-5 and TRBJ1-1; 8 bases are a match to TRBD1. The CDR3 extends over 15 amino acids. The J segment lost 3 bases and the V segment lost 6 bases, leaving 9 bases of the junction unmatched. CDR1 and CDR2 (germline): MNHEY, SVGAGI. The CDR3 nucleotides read TGTGCCAGCAGACTCTCCAGGGGGCGGGACACTGAAGCTTTCTTT. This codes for CASRLSRGRDTEAFF.

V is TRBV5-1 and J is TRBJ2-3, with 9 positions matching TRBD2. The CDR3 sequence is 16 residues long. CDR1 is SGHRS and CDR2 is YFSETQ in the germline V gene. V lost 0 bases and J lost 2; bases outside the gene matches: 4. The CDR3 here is CASSLVAGVDTDTQYF. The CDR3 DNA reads TGCGCCAGCAGCTTGGTAGCGGGAGTTGACACAGATACGCAGTATTTT.

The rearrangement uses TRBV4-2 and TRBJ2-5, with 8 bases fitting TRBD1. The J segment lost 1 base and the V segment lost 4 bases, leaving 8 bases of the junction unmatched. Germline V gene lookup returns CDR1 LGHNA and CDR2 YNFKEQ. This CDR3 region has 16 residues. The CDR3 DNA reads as TGTGCCAGCAGCCCAGGGACAGGCATTATCCAAGAGACCCAGTACTTC. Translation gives CASSPGTGIIQETQYF.

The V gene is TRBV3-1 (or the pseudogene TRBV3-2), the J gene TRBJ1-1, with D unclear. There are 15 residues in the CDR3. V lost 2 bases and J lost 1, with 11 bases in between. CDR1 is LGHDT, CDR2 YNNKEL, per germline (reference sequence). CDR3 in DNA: TGTGCCAGCAGCCAAAGTCTACCGAGGAACACTGAAGCTTTCTTT. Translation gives CASSQSLPRNTEAFF.

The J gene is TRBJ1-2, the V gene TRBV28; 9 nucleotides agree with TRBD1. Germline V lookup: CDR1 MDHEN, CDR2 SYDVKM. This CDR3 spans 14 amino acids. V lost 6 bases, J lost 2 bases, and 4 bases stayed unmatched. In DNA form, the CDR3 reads TGTGCCAGCAGATCTACAGGGGGCAACTATGGCTACACCTTC. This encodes CASRSTGGNYGYTF.

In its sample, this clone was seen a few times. In DNA form, the CDR3 reads TGTGCCACCAGCATGACCGACCGGGACAGGGTCTCCTACGAGCAGTACTTC. The encoded protein is CATSMTDRDRVSYEQYF. The chain combines TRBV15 with TRBJ2-7; 9 bases agree with TRBD1. The CDR3 consists of 17 residues. V was pared by 4 bases and J by 0 bases, with 10 bases of the junction left unmatched. Germline V CDR1 and CDR2: LNHNV, YYDKDF (reference sequence).